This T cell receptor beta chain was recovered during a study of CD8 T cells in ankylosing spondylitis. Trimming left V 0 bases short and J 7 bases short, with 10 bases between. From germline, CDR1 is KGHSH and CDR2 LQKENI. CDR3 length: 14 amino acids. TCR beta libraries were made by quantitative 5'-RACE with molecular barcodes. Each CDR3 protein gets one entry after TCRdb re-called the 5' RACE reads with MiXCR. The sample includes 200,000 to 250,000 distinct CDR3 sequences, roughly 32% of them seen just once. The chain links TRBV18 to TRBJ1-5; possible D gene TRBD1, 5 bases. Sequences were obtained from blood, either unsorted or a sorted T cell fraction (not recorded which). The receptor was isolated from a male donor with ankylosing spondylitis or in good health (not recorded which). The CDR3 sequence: CASSPPGTYQPQHF. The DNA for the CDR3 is TGTGCCAGCTCACCACCAGGGACGTACCAGCCCCAGCATTTT.